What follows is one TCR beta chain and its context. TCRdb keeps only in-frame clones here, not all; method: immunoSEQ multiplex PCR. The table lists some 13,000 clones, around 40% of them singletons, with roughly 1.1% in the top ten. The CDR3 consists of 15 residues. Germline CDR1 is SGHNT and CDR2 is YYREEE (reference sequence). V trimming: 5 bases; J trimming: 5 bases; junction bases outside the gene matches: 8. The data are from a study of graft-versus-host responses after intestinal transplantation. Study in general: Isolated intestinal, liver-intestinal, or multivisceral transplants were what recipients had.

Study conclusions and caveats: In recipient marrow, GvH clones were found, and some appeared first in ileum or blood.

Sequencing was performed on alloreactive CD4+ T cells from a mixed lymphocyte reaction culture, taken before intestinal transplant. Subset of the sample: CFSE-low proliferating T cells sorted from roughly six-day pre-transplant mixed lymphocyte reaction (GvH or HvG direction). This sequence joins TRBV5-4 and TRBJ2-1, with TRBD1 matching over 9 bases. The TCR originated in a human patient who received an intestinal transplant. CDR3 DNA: TGTGCCAGCAGTGACAGGGGGAATATTGACAATGAGCAGTTCTTC. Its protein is CASSDRGNIDNEQFF.